Below, 10 T cell receptor beta chains from the same sample are listed, as sequenced in a study of blood T cell repertoires in COVID-19 (dated by TCRdb to between 2020 and 2021). Library prep was done by the immunoSEQ multiplex PCR assay. TCRdb obtained this table from immuneACCESS and retained in-frame rearrangements with V and J assigned. These tables miss some clones; where compared with another copy, unresolved V genes account for less than half of the shortfall, and the remainder is unexplained. In all, the sample holds roughly 230,000 clones, and 80% to 85% of those were seen once. The top ten hold roughly 3.2% of the sample. The source material was PBMCs or T cells enriched from blood (not recorded which). The receptor source for this set is a man aged 45-65 years who had recovered from COVID-19.

The V gene is TRBV6-5, the J gene TRBJ2-5; D possibly corresponds to TRBD1 (5 bases). Trimming left V 0 bases short and J 3 bases short, with 8 bases between. In germline, CDR1 is MNHEY, CDR2 SVGAGI. The CDR3 spans 14 residues. CDR3 DNA: TGTGCCAGCAGTTACTCCAGGGCAGAAGAGACCCAGTACTTC. The encoded protein is CASSYSRAEETQYF.

The V gene is TRBV6-2 or TRBV6-3, the J gene TRBJ2-7; D gene unclear. The V gene's germline CDR1 is MNHEY and CDR2 SVGEGT. Trimming left V 0 bases short and J 3 bases short, with 15 bases between. The CDR3 loop spans 16 amino acids. CDR3 DNA: TGTGCCAGCAGTTACTCGATCCGCGGAGTTCTCTACGAGCAGTACTTC. This gives the protein CASSYSIRGVLYEQYF.

This clone was detected only a few times. The rearrangement links TRBV6-5 to TRBJ2-7, with D possibly being TRBD2 (6 bases). V lost 2 bases, J lost 2 bases, and 13 bases lay in between. Germline CDR1 reads MNHEY; CDR2 reads SVGAGI. The CDR3 has 15 amino acids. The CDR3 sequence is CASSYRGGMAYEQYF. The CDR3 DNA follows: TGTGCCAGCAGTTACAGGGGCGGGATGGCCTACGAGCAGTACTTC.

This sequence joins TRBV5-1 and TRBJ1-2, with D perhaps matching TRBD1 (6 bases). The CDR3 consists of 17 residues. CDR1 and CDR2 from the germline V gene are SGHRS and YFSETQ. The V and J ends lost 4 bases and 4 bases respectively, with 23 bases between them. In nucleotides, the CDR3 is TGCGCCAGCAGCCCCGCCACCGGGACGGGGGGCCTCTATGGCTACACCTTC. Translation gives CASSPATGTGGLYGYTF.

This chain links TRBV19 with TRBJ1-5, with TRBD1 matching over 9 bases. Germline CDR1 LNHDA, CDR2 SQIVND (reference sequence). J was trimmed by 1 base and V by 5 bases; bases with no gene match: 12. The CDR3 consists of 18 residues. DNA of the CDR3: TGTGCCAGTAGTTTGAGGACAGGGGTTAAAGGCAGCAATCAGCCCCAGCATTTT. This translates into CASSLRTGVKGSNQPQHF.

The gene calls are TRBV7-8 and TRBJ2-2; 7 bases are shared with TRBD1. The length of the CDR3 is 15 residues. Germline V gene data show CDR1 as SGHVS and CDR2 as FQNEAQ. Trimming cost V 5 bases and J 2 bases; bases outside gene matches: 5. CDR3 sequence (DNA): TGTGCCAGCAGCCTCCGACAGGGAAACACCGGGGAGCTGTTTTTT. Translation gives CASSLRQGNTGELFF.

The chain employs TRBV5-1 and TRBJ2-3; D call uncertain. Germline CDR1 is SGHRS and CDR2 is YFSETQ. The CDR3 consists of 14 residues. The V end was cut by 0 bases, the J end by 2 bases, with 7 bases between. Here the CDR3 reads CASSLGPNTDTQYF. The CDR3 coding sequence is TGCGCCAGCAGCTTGGGGCCCAACACAGATACGCAGTATTTT.

This sequence joins TRBV21-1 and TRBJ1-6. TRBV21-1 is reported as a pseudogene. This CDR3 comprises 13 residues. The CDR3 coding sequence is TGTGCCAGCAGCCCCCGAGGTCGCGCTAACCTCCACTTT. Amino acid sequence: CASSPRGRANLHF.

The chain carries TRBV7-9 and TRBJ1-3; D not resolved. The CDR3 loop spans 13 amino acids. Germline CDR1 and CDR2: SEHNR and FQNEAQ (reference sequence). V lost 9 bases and J 0 bases, leaving 9 bases between the germline ends. The chain's CDR3 is CARSPSSGNTIYF. The CDR3 DNA sequence: TGTGCCAGAAGTCCCAGCTCTGGAAACACCATATATTTT.

The V and J genes are TRBV2 and TRBJ2-3; the match to TRBD2 covers 9 bases. The CDR3 covers 12 residues. CDR1 and CDR2 (germline): SNHLY, FYNNEI. The CDR3 is CSSGDVGYTQYF. The CDR3 bases are TGTTCTAGCGGGGATGTGGGATATACGCAGTATTTT. Based on the CDR3 plus reference TRBV2 and TRBJ2-3, the full variable domain is EPEVTQTPSHQVTQMGQEVILRCVPISNHLYFYWYRQILGQKVEFLVSFYNNEISEKSEIFDDQFSVERPDGSNFTLKIRSTKLEDSAMYFCSSGDVGYTQYFGPGTRLTVL.